This is a list of T cell receptor beta chains from one sample in a study of blood T cell repertoires in COVID-19. Some clones are missing from TCRdb's copy, which holds only in-frame ones; the method was immunoSEQ multiplex PCR. Seen here are under 400,000 clones, about 90% observed once, and the top ten hold more than 9%. The sample consisted of peripheral blood. Receptors originate from a young woman with COVID-19, enrolled during active disease. Both conserved end residues are part of each CDR3. The D gene is left open where the match is weak.

J gene: TRBJ2-3; D gene: .; V gene: TRBV24-1; CDR3 protein: CATQASTDTQYF; CDR3 DNA: TGTGCCACACAGGCTAGCACAGATACGCAGTATTTT
J gene: TRBJ2-1; D gene: .; V gene: TRBV7-2; CDR3 protein: CASSLTHNEQFF; CDR3 DNA: TGTGCCAGCAGCTTAACACACAATGAGCAGTTCTTC
J gene: TRBJ1-4; D gene: .; V gene: TRBV5-4; CDR3 protein: CASSPEGFSNEKLFF; CDR3 DNA: TGTGCCAGCAGCCCGGAGGGGTTCTCCAATGAAAAACTGTTTTTT
J gene: TRBJ2-5; D gene: TRBD2; V gene: TRBV27; CDR3 protein: CATSSGSETQYF; CDR3 DNA: TGTGCCACATCTAGCGGGAGTGAGACCCAGTACTTC
J gene: TRBJ2-5; D gene: .; V gene: TRBV6-1; CDR3 protein: CASSDRASENSYF; CDR3 DNA: TGTGCCAGCAGTGATAGGGCTAGCGAGAACAGCTACTTC
J gene: TRBJ2-5; D gene: .; V gene: TRBV18; CDR3 protein: CASSDRLRETQYF; CDR3 DNA: TGTGCCAGCTCAGACAGGCTCCGGGAGACCCAGTACTTC
J gene: TRBJ1-5; D gene: .; V gene: TRBV10-2; CDR3 protein: CASRDGGQPQHF; CDR3 DNA: TGCGCCAGCAGAGATGGCGGACAGCCCCAGCATTTT
J gene: TRBJ2-1; D gene: TRBD2; V gene: TRBV7-3; CDR3 protein: CASSSGLAGNNEQFF; CDR3 DNA: TGTGCCAGCAGCTCGGGACTAGCGGGAAACAATGAGCAGTTCTTC
J gene: TRBJ2-1; D gene: TRBD2; V gene: TRBV4-3; CDR3 protein: CASSWAGGADNEQFF; CDR3 DNA: TGCGCCAGCAGCTGGGCGGGAGGCGCCGACAATGAGCAGTTCTTC
J gene: TRBJ2-5; D gene: .; V gene: TRBV2; CDR3 protein: CASSFAGIQETQYF; CDR3 DNA: TGTGCCAGCAGTTTTGCGGGTATCCAAGAGACCCAGTACTTC
J gene: TRBJ2-1; D gene: TRBD2; V gene: TRBV19; CDR3 protein: CASSTYRLAGGIHNEQFF; CDR3 DNA: TGTGCCAGTAGTACTTACAGACTAGCGGGCGGAATTCACAATGAGCAGTTCTTC
J gene: TRBJ2-7; D gene: .; V gene: TRBV7-9; CDR3 protein: CASSLAGRNYEQYF; CDR3 DNA: TGTGCCAGCAGCTTAGCGGGCAGAAACTACGAGCAGTACTTC